The sequence of this T cell receptor beta chain was determined in a study of PD-1 blockade in classical Hodgkin lymphoma. Time point noted: cycle 4 day 1 (C4D1), after about 6 weeks of nivolumab. All the patients suffered relapse after autologous stem cell transplantation, and brentuximab vedotin exposure differed. Using immunoSEQ multiplex PCR, the repertoire was profiled, and TCRdb retains in-frame clones only, with some absent. The data hold over 60,000 clones, with roughly nine tenths observed a single time. Sequencing used peripheral blood mononuclear cells (PBMCs), obtained before the fourth cycle of nivolumab. This sequence was found in a human donor with classical Hodgkin lymphoma.

The CDR3 spells CAISAGTGELLGGTDTQYF. The CDR3 bases are TGTGCCATCAGCGCCGGGACAGGGGAGTTGTTAGGCGGCACAGATACGCAGTATTTT. The chain is built from TRBV10-3 and TRBJ2-3; TRBD1 matches 10 bases. The V and J ends lost 6 bases and 1 base, in that order; junction bases with no gene match: 16. Per the germline V gene, CDR1 is ENHRY and CDR2 is SYGVKD. The CDR3 length is 19 residues.